These 25 T cell receptor beta chains were all obtained from the same sample, sequenced in a study of low-dose radiotherapy and immunotherapy resistance in tumors. Noted time point: before trial treatment. Alpha and beta chains were covered, as first-strand cDNA relied on TRAV- and TRBV-specific primers. For amplifying TCRs, the PCR ran for around 20 cycles with Phusion, which was used together with a constant-region primer and the adapter on the V primers. TCRdb analysed the reads with MiXCR anew, one entry per CDR3 protein. The profile shows roughly 36,000 distinct CDR3 sequences, 30% to 35% of them singletons. Sequenced here: PBMCs, sampled before treatment. The receptor set was obtained from a male donor with gallbladder cancer.

This sequence joins TRBV18 and TRBJ2-1, with 10 bases identical to TRBD1. The CDR3 runs to 13 residues. Germline loops: CDR1 KGHSH, CDR2 LQKENI. The J segment lost 11 bases and the V segment lost 2 bases, leaving 3 bases of the junction unmatched. The CDR3 DNA reads TGTGCCAGCTCACCAGGGGACAGGGGAAAGCAGTTCTTC. It encodes CASSPGDRGKQFF.

This clonotype has ten or more counts. This chain connects TRBV6-6 to TRBJ1-5; possible D gene TRBD1, 6 bases. CDR3 length: 13 amino acids. V shed 7 bases and J shed 2 bases, with 9 bases lying between them. Looked up from germline, CDR1 is MNHNY and CDR2 is SVGAGI (reference sequence). Here the CDR3 DNA reads TGTGCCAGCATGGGGGCCGGCAATCAGCCCCAGCATTTT. It codes for CASMGAGNQPQHF.

This clonotype occurred many times. V is TRBV20-1 and J is TRBJ1-1, with 8 bases fitting TRBD1. The V segment lost 3 bases and the J segment 3 bases; nucleotides outside the gene matches: 6. Germline CDR1 reads DFQATT; CDR2 reads SNEGSKA (reference sequence). The CDR3 length is 14 residues. In nucleotides, the CDR3 is TGCAGTGCTAGTTCTCCAGGGGGCCACACTGAAGCTTTCTTT. Amino acid sequence: CSASSPGGHTEAFF.

The gene calls are TRBV27 and TRBJ2-5, with 13 bases matching TRBD2. The CDR3 loop spans 18 amino acids. The trim removed 7 bases at V and 4 bases at J, leaving 15 bases unmatched. Per the germline V gene, CDR1 is MNHEY and CDR2 is SMNVEV (reference sequence). In DNA form, the CDR3 reads TGTGCCAGCACCCCGGGACTAGCGGGAACCGCCGGGGGAGAGACCCAGTACTTC. Translated, it gives CASTPGLAGTAGGETQYF.

In regard to this clonotype: A far more abundant clone sits one base away, making this likely a read error. The CDR3 does not close with the conserved phenylalanine or tryptophan, likely indicating a read error. The chain is built from TRBV27 and TRBJ1-5, with a weak D call TRBD1 (6 bases). Between the trimmed V and J ends, which lost 8 bases and 1 base, there was a span of 15 bases. This CDR3 comprises 15 residues. In germline, CDR1 is MNHEY, CDR2 SMNVEV (reference sequence). Here the CDR3 reads CASSRGGGSNQPQHL. The CDR3, as DNA: TGTGCCAGCTCGAGGGGAGGGGGGAGCAATCAGCCCCAGCATCTT.

This clonotype was picked up many times. CDR3 bases: TGTGCCAGCAGTTCTAGACTAGCGAACGAGCAGTTCTTC. This encodes CASSSRLANEQFF. The rearrangement links TRBV7-2 to TRBJ2-1; TRBD2 aligns across 8 bases. The germline V gene has CDR1 SGHTA and CDR2 FQGNSA. V lost 6 bases, J lost 10 bases, and 8 bases stayed unmatched. The CDR3 is made up of 13 amino acids.

J is TRBJ2-7 and V is TRBV6-1; D could derive from TRBD1 or TRBD2 (5 bases each). The CDR3 runs to 13 residues. V was cut by 6 bases and J by 3 bases, with 12 bases left in between. Looked up from germline, CDR1 is MNHNS and CDR2 is SASEGT. The CDR3 sequence: CASSRGVSYEQYF. Here the CDR3 DNA reads TGTGCCAGCAGCCGAGGGGTTAGCTACGAGCAGTACTTC.

V gene TRBV13 combines with J gene TRBJ1-2; 7 nucleotides match TRBD1. There are 16 residues in the CDR3. V shed 5 bases and J 2 bases; nucleotides not matched to a gene: 11. Germline V CDR1 and CDR2: PRHDT, FYEKMQ (reference sequence). CDR3 region: CASSRSGQRRNYGYTF. The CDR3 DNA reads TGTGCCAGCAGCCGATCGGGACAGCGTCGGAACTATGGCTACACCTTC.

The table lists this clonotype with many counts. V and J are TRBV6-6 and TRBJ2-2; 9 nucleotides agree with TRBD2. V gave up 3 bases and J gave up 6 bases; unmatched junction bases: 2. Germline V gene sequence: CDR1 MNHNY, CDR2 SVGAGI (reference sequence). This CDR3 has 14 residues. The CDR3 DNA is TGTGCCAGCAGTTATGTAGCGGGAGCCGGGGAGCTGTTTTTT. Its protein product is CASSYVAGAGELFF.

The rearrangement joins TRBV5-4 to TRBJ2-1; the match to TRBD1 covers 7 bases. The length of the CDR3 is 14 residues. Germline-derived CDR1 and CDR2 are SGHNT and YYREEE (reference sequence). The V and J ends lost 0 bases and 5 bases, in that order; junction bases with no gene match: 2. CDR3 coding DNA: TGTGCCAGCAGCTTGGGACAGGGTAACAATGAGCAGTTCTTC. Its translation: CASSLGQGNNEQFF.

In DNA form, the CDR3 reads TGTGCCAGCAGCCCGGGACTCAAACGGAATGAGCAGTTCTTC. It translates to CASSPGLKRNEQFF. The chain joins TRBV11-2 to TRBJ2-1; possibly TRBD2 for D (6 bases). Trimming shortened V by 5 bases and J by 7 bases, and 15 bases separated the two germline ends. The CDR3 totals 14 residues. Germline-derived CDR1 and CDR2 are SGHAT and FQNNGV.

This clonotype has ten or more counts. This rearrangement joins TRBV5-1 to TRBJ2-1; 9 nucleotides match TRBD1. Germline CDR1 and CDR2: SGHRS and YFSETQ. This CDR3 is 15 amino acids long. J gave up 4 bases and V 4 bases, and 6 bases lay outside the gene matches. The CDR3 loop is CASSLTGGDYNEQFF. The CDR3 DNA reads as TGCGCCAGCAGCCTTACAGGGGGCGATTACAATGAGCAGTTCTTC.

V and J are TRBV6-2 or TRBV6-3 and TRBJ2-5; D gene ambiguous. Germline lookup yields CDR1 MNHEY and CDR2 SVGEGT. This CDR3 is built from 14 residues. V was cut by 7 bases and J by 1 base, with 13 bases left in between. The DNA of the CDR3 is TGTGCCAGCACAGAGGTCCTTATCCAAGAGACCCAGTACTTC. Protein product: CASTEVLIQETQYF.

Many counts were recorded for this clonotype. V is TRBV10-1 and J is TRBJ2-3; no firm D call. CDR1 is WNHNN and CDR2 is SYGVQD in the germline V gene (reference sequence). V was trimmed by 3 bases and J by 4 bases, leaving 5 bases between them. The length of the CDR3 is 12 residues. In DNA, the CDR3 is TGCGCCAGCAGTGATCGGTCAGATACGCAGTATTTT. This encodes CASSDRSDTQYF.

This clonotype was observed a single time. This chain uses TRBV29-1 with TRBJ2-7; D possibly corresponds to TRBD1 (5 bases). V lost 8 bases and J 7 bases, leaving 12 bases between the germline ends. This CDR3 comprises 10 residues. Germline-derived CDR1 and CDR2 are SQVTM and ANQGSEA. The DNA for the CDR3 is TGCAGCACGTATTCAGGGGAGCAGTACTTC. This translates into CSTYSGEQYF.

Remarks on this clonotype: A much larger clone lies a single base off, so this may be a read error. The chain employs TRBV5-4 and TRBJ2-7; a weak D match, TRBD1 (5 bases). Trimming pared 2 bases from V and 3 bases from J, leaving 15 bases between. Germline-derived CDR1 and CDR2 are SGHNT and YYREEE (reference sequence). CDR3 length: 15 residues. The CDR3 region is CASSFPGRSFYEQYF. CDR3 DNA: TGTGCCAGCAGCTTTCCAGGGCGTAGCTTCTACGAGCAGTACTTC. Variable domain in full (rest from reference TRBV5-4 and TRBJ2-7): ETGVTQSPTHLIKTRGQQVTLRCSSQSGHNTVSWYQQALGQGPQFIFQYYREEENGRGNFPPRFSGLQFPNYSSELNVNALELDDSALYLCASSFPGRSFYEQYFGPGTRLTVT.

The chain is built from TRBV28 and TRBJ2-7, with D possibly being TRBD2 (5 bases). Trimming took 8 bases from V and 3 from J, leaving 17 bases between them. This CDR3 has 14 residues. Germline-derived CDR1 and CDR2 are MDHEN and SYDVKM. This chain's CDR3 is CASLGPGGGYEQYF. CDR3 in DNA: TGTGCCAGCCTTGGGCCGGGCGGAGGCTACGAGCAGTACTTC.

This clonotype was detected once. The V gene is TRBV5-6, the J gene TRBJ1-2; perhaps TRBD1 as D (5 bases). Trimming cost V 4 bases and J 2 bases, with 15 bases left between them. CDR1 is SGHDT, CDR2 YYEEEE, per germline. This CDR3 contains 15 residues. The CDR3 reads CASSRVDSFNYGYTF. CDR3 DNA: TGTGCCAGCAGCAGAGTCGACAGTTTCAACTATGGCTACACCTTC.

This clonotype was seen many times. The chain employs TRBV5-5 and TRBJ2-3; 8 positions agree with TRBD2. CDR3 length: 19 residues. Germline values: CDR1 SGHKS, CDR2 YYEKEE (reference sequence). After removal of 0 bases from V and 4 bases from J, the junction contained 16 bases not matched to a gene. The CDR3 region is CASSLALGTFRGGPDTQYF. The CDR3 DNA follows: TGTGCCAGCAGCTTGGCGTTGGGGACTTTTCGGGGGGGCCCAGATACGCAGTATTTT.

Worth noting for this clonotype: Given a far larger clone just one base away, this is likely a sequencing read error. This chain uses TRBV28 with TRBJ2-1; 10 bases map to TRBD1. The junction had 13 bases not matched to a gene; V was cut back by 7 bases and J by 10 bases. CDR1 and CDR2 (germline): MDHEN, SYDVKM. The CDR3 is 15 amino acids. The CDR3, as DNA: TGTGCCAGCAAGCTCGACAGGGGGCGAAAGGTCGAGCAGTTCTTC. It yields the protein CASKLDRGRKVEQFF.

This clonotype has a count of ten or more. The chain joins TRBV7-9 to TRBJ1-1, with D possibly TRBD1 on 5 matching bases. Germline CDR1 is SEHNR and CDR2 is FQNEAQ (reference sequence). Trimming took off 4 bases at V and 1 base at J, with 13 bases between the two ends. The CDR3 is 15 residues long. The CDR3 is CASSSSRVGNTEAFF. The CDR3 coding sequence is TGTGCCAGCAGCTCGAGCAGGGTGGGGAACACTGAAGCTTTCTTT. The variable domain in full, completed from reference TRBV7-9 and TRBJ1-1, reads DTGVSQNPRHKITKRGQNVTFRCDPISEHNRLYWYRQTLGQGPEFLTYFQNEAQLEKSRLLSDRFSAERPKGSFSTLEIQRTEQGDSAMYLCASSSSRVGNTEAFFGQGTRLTVV.

Note on this clonotype: At one of its ends the junction is not consistent with the germline gene, which may arise from a read error. As DNA, the CDR3 is TGTGCCAGCAACTTAGACAGGGGAAACACTGAAGCTTTCTTT. It specifies CASNLDRGNTEAFF. The chain combines TRBV13 with TRBJ1-1; 8 nucleotides match TRBD1. The CDR3 has 14 residues. Germline CDR1 PRHDT, CDR2 FYEKMQ (reference sequence).

The genes are TRBV19 and TRBJ1-5; D is unclear. Trimming left V 0 bases short and J 5 bases short, with 5 bases between. CDR1 and CDR2 (germline): LNHDA, SQIVND (reference sequence). There are 13 residues in the CDR3. The CDR3 region is CASSIDRDQPQHF. For the CDR3, the DNA is TGTGCCAGTAGTATAGATCGGGATCAGCCCCAGCATTTT.

V usage is TRBV21-1 and J usage is TRBJ2-5; the table's D gene call, TRBD1, was not cross checked with the DNA. TRBV21-1 is annotated as a pseudogene. The CDR3 is made up of 19 amino acids. CDR3 protein: CASSKVARDRARLGETQYF. The CDR3 bases are TGTGCCAGCAGCAAAGTTGCTCGGGACAGGGCAAGGTTGGGAGAGACCCAGTACTTC.

This clonotype was recorded many times. V is TRBV20-1 and J is TRBJ1-5, with a weak D call TRBD1 (6 bases). Between the trimmed V and J ends, which lost 4 bases and 0 bases, there was a span of 13 bases. CDR1 and CDR2 from the germline V gene are DFQATT and SNEGSKA (reference sequence). The CDR3 totals 15 residues. CDR3 protein: CSANRGSNSNQPQHF. Written as DNA, the CDR3 is TGCAGTGCTAATAGGGGGTCGAATAGCAATCAGCCCCAGCATTTT.